This T cell receptor beta chain was obtained from a study of glioma-infiltrating T cells. This clonotype is termed large (0.1 to 1%). This CDR3 spans 15 amino acids. CDR1 is MNHEY, CDR2 SMNVEV, per germline (reference sequence). The ends lost 6 bases at V and 7 bases at J; junction bases unmatched: 11. Using RNA template, CDR3s of TCR alpha and beta were amplified with iRepertoire arm-PCR. TCRdb independently ran MiXCR on the multiplex PCR reads; one entry per CDR3 protein. This sample has roughly 4,700 distinct CDR3 sequences; less than 25% occur once, and the top ten carry more than 6.5%. The chain carries TRBV27 and TRBJ2-2; 7 positions agree with TRBD1. The sequencing sample was made of glioma tissue, nonneoplastic brain tissue, or PBMCs (not recorded which). The clonotype was recovered from a human donor with low-grade glioma or glioblastoma, undergoing nonglioma brain surgery, or in good health (not recorded which). The CDR3 nucleotides are TGTGCCAGCAGCTCGGGACAGAGGATGGGCGGGGAGCTGTTTTTT. It is translated as CASSSGQRMGGELFF.